This entry lists 23 T cell receptor beta chains sequenced from one sample in a study of T cells in Graves' hyperthyroidism and ophthalmopathy. RNA transcripts provided the source from which TCR beta CDR3 regions were amplified. HTBI primers were the set used in a first-round RT-PCR of the TCR CDR3. One entry per CDR3 protein results from TCRdb running MiXCR on the multiplex PCR reads. The sample has approximately 530,000 distinct CDR3 sequences, 16% seen once; the top ten hold 15% to 20%. The specimen sequenced was blood. The source is a woman aged 18 to 35 with Graves' hyperthyroidism.

This clonotype was detected a few times. This chain connects TRBV12-5 to TRBJ1-5; 8 positions agree with TRBD1. Unmatched junction bases numbered 7, after V lost 0 bases and J lost 6 bases. This CDR3 spans 16 amino acids. Germline V gene data show CDR1 as LGHNT and CDR2 as FRNRAP. The CDR3 region is CASGLVLSGGSQPQHF. Written as DNA, the CDR3 is TGTGCTAGTGGTTTGGTACTTTCAGGGGGCAGTCAGCCCCAGCATTTT. The full variable domain, completed using reference TRBV12-5 and TRBJ1-5, is DARVTQTPRHKVTEMGQEVTMRCQPILGHNTVFWYRQTMMQGLELLAYFRNRAPLDDSGMPKDRFSAEMPDATLATLKIQPSEPRDSAVYFCASGLVLSGGSQPQHFGDGTRLSIL.

The genes are TRBV20-1 and TRBJ1-6, with 7 bases lining up with TRBD1. Germline V gene sequence: CDR1 DFQATT, CDR2 SNEGSKA (reference sequence). The V segment lost 4 bases and the J segment 6 bases; nucleotides outside the gene matches: 6. The CDR3 has 14 residues. The CDR3 reads CSATGGSGNSPLHF. The CDR3 nucleotides read TGCAGTGCTACAGGGGGGTCCGGTAATTCACCCCTCCACTTT.

The chain combines TRBV20-1 with TRBJ2-3; 12 nucleotides match TRBD2. The germline V gene encodes CDR1 DFQATT and CDR2 SNEGSKA (reference sequence). The trim removed 1 base at V and 4 bases at J, leaving 6 bases unmatched. This CDR3 is built from 16 residues. DNA of the CDR3: TGCAGTGCTAGAGTTCTAGCGGGAGGGAGTGCAGATACGCAGTATTTT. Its translation: CSARVLAGGSADTQYF.

Ten or more counts support this clonotype. The chain recombines TRBV28 with TRBJ2-7; 8 bases are a match to TRBD2. The trim removed 5 bases at V and 2 bases at J, leaving 5 bases unmatched. The length of the CDR3 is 14 residues. The V gene's germline CDR1 is MDHEN and CDR2 SYDVKM. CDR3 DNA: TGTGCCAGCAGTGCTAGCGGGTACCCCTACGAGCAGTACTTC. It codes for CASSASGYPYEQYF.

The sample holds many counts of this clonotype. The rearrangement links TRBV24-1 to TRBJ2-5; perhaps TRBD2 as D (6 bases). The germline V gene has CDR1 KGHDR and CDR2 SFDVKD. V was trimmed by 3 bases and J by 4 bases, leaving 17 bases between them. The CDR3 runs to 16 residues. DNA of the CDR3: TGTGCCACCAGTGATGGGGGACTCGCAGGCCTAGAGACCCAGTACTTC. Translating gives CATSDGGLAGLETQYF.

This clonotype was detected a few times. The rearrangement uses TRBV7-9 and TRBJ2-7, with 7 bases fitting TRBD2. This CDR3 spans 16 amino acids. With 1 base clipped from V and 1 base from J, the junction kept 7 bases outside the gene matches. From germline, CDR1 is SEHNR and CDR2 FQNEAQ (reference sequence). The CDR3 DNA follows: TGTGCCAGCAGCTTAGGGTTGACTAGCCGATCCTACGAGCAGTACTTC. Its protein is CASSLGLTSRSYEQYF.

In this sample, this clonotype turned up many times. The CDR3, as DNA: TGCAGTGCTAGAGTAGCGGTCGGAAACACCATATATTTT. It codes for CSARVAVGNTIYF. The chain recombines TRBV20-1 with TRBJ1-3; D unclear. Germline V gives CDR1 DFQATT, CDR2 SNEGSKA (reference sequence). The CDR3 spans 13 residues. Trimming removed 1 base from V and 4 bases from J, with 8 bases in between.

In this sample, this clonotype turned up many times. The gene calls are TRBV7-2 and TRBJ2-7, with D possibly being TRBD2 (6 bases). The CDR3 length is 15 residues. Germline values: CDR1 SGHTA, CDR2 FQGNSA. The ends were cut back, 4 bases at V and 1 base at J, with 14 bases in the middle. The DNA of the CDR3 is TGTGCCAGCAGCTCAGAGGCAGGGAGGTCCTACGAGCAGTACTTC. This encodes CASSSEAGRSYEQYF.

This chain links TRBV28 with TRBJ2-2, with no clear D. V was trimmed by 6 bases and J by 3 bases, leaving 14 bases between them. CDR1 and CDR2 (germline): MDHEN, SYDVKM. This CDR3 contains 15 residues. This chain's CDR3 is CASRPYIGHTGELFF. The CDR3 bases are TGTGCCAGCAGGCCCTATATCGGGCACACCGGGGAGCTGTTTTTT.

This chain links TRBV3-1 with TRBJ1-2; D is uncertain. In germline, CDR1 is LGHDT, CDR2 YNNKEL (reference sequence). This CDR3 is 16 amino acids long. The V end was cut by 0 bases, the J end by 2 bases, with 13 bases between. CDR3 sequence: CASSQEPPIQNYGYTF. CDR3 nucleotides: TGTGCCAGCAGCCAAGAACCACCAATACAAAACTATGGCTACACCTTC.

The gene calls are TRBV27 and TRBJ2-1; 8 positions match TRBD2. V shed 5 bases and J 1 base; nucleotides not matched to a gene: 10. The length of the CDR3 is 17 residues. The V gene's germline CDR1 is MNHEY and CDR2 SMNVEV (reference sequence). The CDR3 sequence: CASSDFSGGRSYNEQFF. The DNA for the CDR3 is TGTGCCAGCAGTGATTTTTCCGGCGGGAGGTCCTACAATGAGCAGTTCTTC.

This clonotype was observed many times. The V gene is TRBV28, the J gene TRBJ2-7; 11 nucleotides match TRBD2. Germline V CDR1 and CDR2: MDHEN, SYDVKM. With 3 bases clipped from V and 0 bases from J, the junction kept 7 bases outside the gene matches. The CDR3 length is 17 residues. The CDR3 DNA reads as TGTGCCAGCAGTTTCCCGGGACTAGCGGTGAGCTCCTACGAGCAGTACTTC. Translating gives CASSFPGLAVSSYEQYF.

This clonotype appeared many times. This rearrangement joins TRBV20-1 to TRBJ2-3; 9 nucleotides match TRBD2. Germline assignment: CDR1 DFQATT and CDR2 SNEGSKA (reference sequence). CDR3 length: 18 residues. V shed 4 bases, J shed 2 bases, and the junction held 16 bases outside the gene matches. CDR3 in amino acids: CSANEEHRLAALTDTQYF. In DNA, the CDR3 is TGCAGTGCTAACGAGGAGCACCGACTAGCGGCCCTCACAGATACGCAGTATTTT.

Only a few counts were recorded for this clonotype. The rearrangement links TRBV4-3 to TRBJ2-5; the D call may be TRBD1 or TRBD2 (5 bases each). CDR1 and CDR2 (germline): LGHNA, YSLEER. The V end lost 4 bases, the J end lost 4 bases, and 19 bases lay between the germline ends. The CDR3 totals 16 residues. In DNA, the CDR3 is TGCGCCAGCAGCCCCACCGGGACCCTTGGGGGAGAGACCCAGTACTTC. This sequence encodes CASSPTGTLGGETQYF.

This clonotype was seen ten or more times. The chain employs TRBV13 and TRBJ2-5, with a tentative D call TRBD1 (6 bases). Germline CDR1 PRHDT, CDR2 FYEKMQ (reference sequence). There are 15 residues in the CDR3. V was shortened by 5 bases and J by 3 bases, with 16 bases between the two germline ends. The CDR3 nucleotides read TGTGCCAGCAGCCCAAAATTCGACAGGAAAGAGACCCAGTACTTC. Translating gives CASSPKFDRKETQYF.

This clonotype appeared a few times. The gene calls are TRBV10-1 and TRBJ2-2; 8 bases align to TRBD2. The CDR3 has 15 amino acids. Unmatched junction bases numbered 0, after V lost 0 bases and J lost 3 bases. Germline V gives CDR1 WNHNN, CDR2 SYGVQD (reference sequence). CDR3 residues: CASSESSGDTGELFF. Written as DNA, the CDR3 is TGCGCCAGCAGTGAGTCTAGCGGGGACACCGGGGAGCTGTTTTTT.

The chain carries TRBV4-1 and TRBJ1-5; D uncertain. CDR3 length: 15 amino acids. Between the trimmed V and J ends, which lost 1 base and 0 bases, there was a span of 7 bases. Per the germline V gene, CDR1 is MGHRA and CDR2 is YSYEKL. The CDR3 DNA reads TGCGCCAGCAGCCAAGCGGGAAGTAGCAATCAGCCCCAGCATTTT. This gives the protein CASSQAGSSNQPQHF.

The chain combines TRBV27 with TRBJ2-2; D remains ambiguous. This CDR3 contains 14 residues. The germline V and J ends were trimmed by 2 bases and 4 bases, with 8 bases remaining between them. From germline, CDR1 is MNHEY and CDR2 SMNVEV (reference sequence). The DNA of the CDR3 is TGTGCCAGCAGTTTAAAGGTGGCCACCGGGGAGCTGTTTTTT. It translates to CASSLKVATGELFF.

This clonotype was observed many times. This chain connects TRBV3-1 to TRBJ1-1, with TRBD1 as a possible D gene (6 bases). CDR3 length equals 14 residues. Germline loops: CDR1 LGHDT, CDR2 YNNKEL (reference sequence). With 5 bases removed from V and 4 bases from J, the gap between germline ends came to 14 bases. The CDR3 DNA sequence: TGTGCCAGCAGCTCGGAACTGGGGGCCACTGAAGCTTTCTTT. Encoded protein: CASSSELGATEAFF.

On this clonotype: An end of the junction does not agree with germline; a read error may underlie this. The CDR3 sequence is CSARGAGAWYEQHF. The CDR3, as DNA: TGCAGTGCTAGAGGGGCGGGAGCTTGGTACGAGCAGCACTTC. The chain couples TRBV20-1 to TRBJ2-7, with 7 bases fitting TRBD2. CDR3 length equals 14 residues. Germline lookup yields CDR1 DFQATT and CDR2 SNEGSKA (reference sequence).

V is TRBV7-8 and J is TRBJ1-3; TRBD1 agrees at 7 bases. With V trimmed by 5 bases and J by 4 bases, 8 bases remained unmatched. Germline V gene sequence: CDR1 SGHVS, CDR2 FQNEAQ. CDR3 length: 15 amino acids. Here the CDR3 reads CASSPGTAKGNTIYF. The CDR3 DNA reads as TGTGCCAGCAGCCCAGGGACAGCTAAAGGAAACACCATATATTTT. The full variable domain, its missing parts supplied by reference TRBV7-8 and TRBJ1-3, is GAGVSQSPRYKVAKRGQDVALRCDPISGHVSLFWYQQALGQGPEFLTYFQNEAQLDKSGLPSDRFFAERPEGSVSTLKIQRTQQEDSAVYLCASSPGTAKGNTIYFGEGSWLTVV.

This clonotype was counted many times. The chain recombines TRBV28 with TRBJ2-7, with 8 bases that match TRBD1. CDR1 and CDR2 from the germline V gene are MDHEN and SYDVKM. Trimming removed 5 bases from V and 0 bases from J; junction bases left unmatched: 9. The CDR3 loop spans 16 amino acids. The DNA for the CDR3 is TGTGCCAGCAGTCCAGAACAGGGGGGAAGCTCCTACGAGCAGTACTTC. Translating gives CASSPEQGGSSYEQYF.

The J gene is TRBJ2-7, the V gene TRBV14; 7 bases line up with TRBD1. V was clipped by 0 bases and J by 7 bases; unmatched bases: 12. Germline assignment: CDR1 SGHDN and CDR2 FVKESK. The CDR3 contains 16 residues. In DNA form, the CDR3 reads TGTGCCAGCAGCCAAGATGACAGGGTTTGGGTGCGGGAGCAGTACTTC. Residues: CASSQDDRVWVREQYF. Full variable domain (missing parts from reference TRBV14 and TRBJ2-7): EAGVTQFPSHSVIEKGQTVTLRCDPISGHDNLYWYRRVMGKEIKFLLHFVKESKQDESGMPNNRFLAERTGGTYSTLKVQPAELEDSGVYFCASSQDDRVWVREQYFGPGTRLTVT.